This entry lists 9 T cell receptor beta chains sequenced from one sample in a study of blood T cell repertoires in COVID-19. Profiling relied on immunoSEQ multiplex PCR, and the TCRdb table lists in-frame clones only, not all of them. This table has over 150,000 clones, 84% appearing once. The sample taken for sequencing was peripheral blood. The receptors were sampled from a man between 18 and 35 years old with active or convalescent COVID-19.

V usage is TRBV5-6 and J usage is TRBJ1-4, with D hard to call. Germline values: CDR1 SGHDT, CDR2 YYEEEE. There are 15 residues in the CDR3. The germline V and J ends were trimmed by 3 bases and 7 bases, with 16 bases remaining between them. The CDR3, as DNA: TGTGCCAGCAGCTATGACCCAGATAGCAGTGAAAAACTGTTTTTT. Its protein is CASSYDPDSSEKLFF.

CDR3 amino acids: CASSQLDRELRGYTF. The CDR3 region has the DNA TGTGCCAGCAGCCAACTCGACAGGGAACTTAGGGGCTACACCTTC. This sequence joins TRBV3-1 (or the pseudogene TRBV3-2) and TRBJ1-2; 7 bases line up with TRBD1. The V gene's germline CDR1 is LGHDT and CDR2 YNNKEL (reference sequence). This CDR3 is built from 15 residues. Trimming at V came to 2 bases and at J to 8 bases, leaving 11 bases not matched to a gene.

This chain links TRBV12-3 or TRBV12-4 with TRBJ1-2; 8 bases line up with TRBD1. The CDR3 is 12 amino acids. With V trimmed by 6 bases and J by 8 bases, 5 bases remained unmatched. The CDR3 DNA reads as TGTGCCAGCAGCTTCTCAGGGGGCGGCTACACCTTC. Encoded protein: CASSFSGGGYTF.

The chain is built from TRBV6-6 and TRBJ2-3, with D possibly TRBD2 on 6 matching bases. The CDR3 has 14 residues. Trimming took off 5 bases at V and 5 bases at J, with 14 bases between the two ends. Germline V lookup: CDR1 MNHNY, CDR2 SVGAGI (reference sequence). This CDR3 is CASSPRLEGDTQYF. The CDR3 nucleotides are TGTGCCAGCAGTCCCAGACTAGAAGGAGATACGCAGTATTTT.

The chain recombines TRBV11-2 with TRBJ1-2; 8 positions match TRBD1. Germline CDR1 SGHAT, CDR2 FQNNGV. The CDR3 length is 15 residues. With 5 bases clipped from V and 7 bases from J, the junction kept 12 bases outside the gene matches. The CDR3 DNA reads TGTGCCAGCAGCCCGCCGGACAGGGTCCTGGTTGGCTACACCTTC. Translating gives CASSPPDRVLVGYTF.

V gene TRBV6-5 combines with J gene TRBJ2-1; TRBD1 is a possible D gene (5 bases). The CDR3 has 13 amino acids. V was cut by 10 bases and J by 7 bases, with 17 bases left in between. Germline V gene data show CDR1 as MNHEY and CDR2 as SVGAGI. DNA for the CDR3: TGTGCCACAAGTTGGGGCCGTGGTAATGAGCAGTTCTTC. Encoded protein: CATSWGRGNEQFF.

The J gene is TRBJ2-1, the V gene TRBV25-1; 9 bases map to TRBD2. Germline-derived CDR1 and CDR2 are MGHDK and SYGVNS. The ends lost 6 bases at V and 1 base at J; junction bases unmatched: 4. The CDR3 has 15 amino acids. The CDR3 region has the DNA TGTGCCAGCAGAATAGCGGGAGAATCCTACAATGAGCAGTTCTTC. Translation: CASRIAGESYNEQFF.

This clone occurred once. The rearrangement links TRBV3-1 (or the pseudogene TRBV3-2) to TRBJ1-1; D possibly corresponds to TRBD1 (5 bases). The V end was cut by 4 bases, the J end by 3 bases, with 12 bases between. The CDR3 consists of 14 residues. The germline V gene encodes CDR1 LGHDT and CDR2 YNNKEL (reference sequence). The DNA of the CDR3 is TGTGCCAGCAGCCCCCCTGGGGGGTACACTGAAGCTTTCTTT. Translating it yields CASSPPGGYTEAFF.

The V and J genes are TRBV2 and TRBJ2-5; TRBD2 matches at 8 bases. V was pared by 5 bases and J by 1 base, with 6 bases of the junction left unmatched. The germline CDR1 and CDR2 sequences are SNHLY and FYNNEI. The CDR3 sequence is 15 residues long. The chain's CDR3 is CASSPGGGRQETQYF. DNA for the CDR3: TGTGCCAGCAGTCCCGGGGGGGGGCGCCAAGAGACCCAGTACTTC.